This T cell receptor beta chain was sequenced in a study of T cell clonality in common variable immunodeficiency (dated by TCRdb to between 2014 and 2017). Study-wide conclusions, independent of this receptor: Fewer deletions and N-nucleotide insertions were reportedly observed in CVID TCRbeta sequences, and highly modified clones with 13 or more V deletions were reportedly absent from CVID TCRbeta sequences. Healthy controls shared more TCRbeta clones with each other than CVID subjects shared among themselves (p < 0.0001). Even though DNA input was the same, control samples had an average of about 80,000 unique sequences each, compared with roughly 32,000 in CVID samples. According to the authors, finding the cause of the higher clonality in CVID would require sequencing the repertoires of T cell subpopulations. Correlations between repertoire features and clinical complications were limited by patient heterogeneity within the CVID cohort. TCRbeta clonality was higher in CVID subjects than in healthy controls (t-test p = 0.018), and the increase was most characteristic of about a third of subjects.

Most CVID patients and most healthy controls were of Caucasian heritage. From each donor, about 5 to 8 ml of heparinized peripheral whole blood was collected. Genomic DNA from adults with common variable immune deficiency (CVID) and from healthy adult controls was the source for sequencing TCRbeta CDR3 repertoires. There were about 22 healthy adult volunteers in the control group (about 12 female and approximately ten male), ranging in age from about 20 to 70 years, with a mean age of roughly 35. Diluted blood was density-centrifuged over Hypaque 1077 or Ficoll-Paque to isolate peripheral blood mononuclear cells. Genomic DNA was obtained from unsorted mononuclear cells using either Qiagen column purification or a centrifugation-based method. Equivalent amounts of genomic DNA from CVID and control samples were used as sequencing input. For every sample, a 60 bp segment covering the rearranged TCRbeta CDR3 region was amplified and then sequenced. TCRbeta amplification used the immunoSEQ assay, a bias-corrected multiplex PCR with high-throughput sequencing. In the paper's pipeline: Every unique nucleotide sequence was considered a clone and was annotated with V, D and J genes, copy number and frequency. Sequences were labeled productive if in frame, and non-productive if out of frame or containing stop codons. Clonality was calculated from Shannon's entropy as previously described. The predicted amino acid sequences of productive clones were used to derive mean CDR3 Kyte-Doolittle hydropathy. Hierarchical clustering of scaled V gene usage was performed with the R hclust function using Manhattan distance and complete linkage. Sharing of clones by CDR3 amino acid sequence was evaluated by resampling 12 repertoires per group over 100 rounds. The repertoires were searched for 60 to 70 published EBV-specific TCRbeta sequences and some 230 published CMV-specific TCRbeta sequences. After two CVID samples that produced fewer than 10,000 sequences were dropped from the analysis, 45 or so CVID repertoires remained. The clones in this table, taken by TCRdb from immuneACCESS, are in-frame only. Not every clone is retained; where verified, under half of the shortfall comes from an unresolved V gene, and the cause of the rest is unknown. V and J calls and clone size come straight from that table; D and trimming were deduced from the DNA. The sample records about 64,000 clones, none occurring a single time. The ten largest clonotypes hold 1.7% of the sample.

This clone was detected ten times or more. Its antigen target is currently unknown. The read halts 3 residues ahead of the CDR3 end, with the missing end drawn from the germline J gene. The germline V gene yields SNHLY for CDR1 and FYNNEI for CDR2. Counted from cysteine to phenylalanine, this CDR3 has 12 amino acids. Part of the CDR3 DNA is given, 27 bases translated from base 1. Trimming costs V 6 bases and J 4 bases, and their ends lie 9 bases apart. The sequence came from a person between 18 and 75 years old in good health. The V and J segments used are TRBV2 and TRBJ1-1, with no D gene named confidently. Sequencing input: peripheral blood mononuclear cells. For the CDR3, the sequence is CASRLRVTEAFF. CDR3 DNA, as far as it was read: TGTGCCAGCAGGTTACGGGTCACTGAA. Reference TRBV2 and TRBJ1-1 genes cover what lies past the CDR3, so the full variable domain is EPEVTQTPSHQVTQMGQEVILRCVPISNHLYFYWYRQILGQKVEFLVSFYNNEISEKSEIFDDQFSVERPDGSNFTLKIRSTKLEDSAMYFCASRLRVTEAFFGQGTRLTVV.